This TCR beta chain was captured by sequencing in a study of CD8 T cells in Susac syndrome. Study observations and caveats: Among active patients and in TEMRA cells, CD8+ clonal expansion in Susac reached its peak.

As for this clonotype: Its specificity is not known.

RNA amounts of roughly 0.5 to 1 ug underwent reverse transcription with random hexamers. An immunoSEQ multiplex PCR generated amplified TCR beta CDR3 products spanning 54 Vbeta and 13 Jbeta. TCRdb recomputed calls from the immunoSEQ multiplex PCR reads with MiXCR, one row per CDR3 protein. Seen here are roughly 1,200 distinct CDR3 sequences, approximately 58% observed once, and the top ten hold 20% to 25%. It was CD27 and CD45RA staining that defined memory subsets for TEMRA sorting. Sequencing input: CD8+ TEMRA cells from PBMCs. Stated subset: FACS-sorted terminally differentiated effector memory CD8+ T cells re-expressing CD45RA (CD8+ TEMRA). This receptor was taken from a human donor with Susac syndrome.

CDR3 sequence reads: CASSPSFLLATDTQYF. The CDR3 DNA sequence: TGTGCCAGCAGTCCCTCATTCCTGTTGGCCACAGATACGCAGTATTTT. The chain links TRBV6-5 to TRBJ2-3; unclear D gene. CDR3 length: 16 residues. The ends were cut back, 5 bases at V and 2 bases at J, with 17 bases in the middle. Germline assignment: CDR1 MNHEY and CDR2 SVGAGI.